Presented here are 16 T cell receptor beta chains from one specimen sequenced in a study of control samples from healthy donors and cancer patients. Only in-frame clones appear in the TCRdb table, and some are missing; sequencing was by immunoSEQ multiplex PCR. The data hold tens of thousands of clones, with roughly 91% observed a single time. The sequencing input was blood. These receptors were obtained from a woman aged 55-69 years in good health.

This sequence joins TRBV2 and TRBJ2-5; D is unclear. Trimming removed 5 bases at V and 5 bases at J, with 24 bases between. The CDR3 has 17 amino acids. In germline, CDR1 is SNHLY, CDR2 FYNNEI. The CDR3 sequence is CASSQSAQASGRETQYF. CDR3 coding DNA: TGTGCCAGCAGTCAATCCGCCCAAGCGTCTGGCAGGGAGACCCAGTACTTC. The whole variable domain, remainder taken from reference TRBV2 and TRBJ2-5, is EPEVTQTPSHQVTQMGQEVILRCVPISNHLYFYWYRQILGQKVEFLVSFYNNEISEKSEIFDDQFSVERPDGSNFTLKIRSTKLEDSAMYFCASSQSAQASGRETQYFGPGTRLLVL.

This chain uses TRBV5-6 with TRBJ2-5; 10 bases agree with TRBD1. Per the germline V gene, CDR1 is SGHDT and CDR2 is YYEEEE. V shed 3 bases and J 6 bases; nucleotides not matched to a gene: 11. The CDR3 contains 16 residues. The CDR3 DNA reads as TGTGCCAGCAGCTCAGAAGACAGGGGGCATCGGAAGACCCAGTACTTC. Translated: CASSSEDRGHRKTQYF.

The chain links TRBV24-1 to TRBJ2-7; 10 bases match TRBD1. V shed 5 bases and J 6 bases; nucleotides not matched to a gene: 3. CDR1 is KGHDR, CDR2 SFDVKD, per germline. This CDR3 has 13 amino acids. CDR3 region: CATSVGQGSEQYF. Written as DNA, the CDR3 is TGTGCCACCAGTGTGGGACAGGGGAGCGAGCAGTACTTC.

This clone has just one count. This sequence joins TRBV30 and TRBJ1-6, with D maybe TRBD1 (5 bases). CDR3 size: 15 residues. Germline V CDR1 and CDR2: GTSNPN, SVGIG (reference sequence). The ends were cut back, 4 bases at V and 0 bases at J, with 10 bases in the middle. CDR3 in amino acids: CAWMGTSSYNSPLHF. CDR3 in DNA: TGTGCCTGGATGGGGACTAGCTCCTATAATTCACCCCTCCACTTT.

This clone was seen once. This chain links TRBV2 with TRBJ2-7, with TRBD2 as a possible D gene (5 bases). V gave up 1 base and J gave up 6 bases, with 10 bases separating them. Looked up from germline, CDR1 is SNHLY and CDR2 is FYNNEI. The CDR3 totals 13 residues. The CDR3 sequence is CASSEVASSEQYF. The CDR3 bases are TGTGCCAGCAGTGAAGTGGCTAGCTCCGAGCAGTACTTC.

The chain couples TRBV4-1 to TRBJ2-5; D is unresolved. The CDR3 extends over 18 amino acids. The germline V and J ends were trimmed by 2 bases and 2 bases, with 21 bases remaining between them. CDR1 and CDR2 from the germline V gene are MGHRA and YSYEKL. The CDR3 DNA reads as TGCGCCAGCAGCCAACAGGTTTTCCAGTTCCCCTCACAAGAGACCCAGTACTTC. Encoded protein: CASSQQVFQFPSQETQYF.

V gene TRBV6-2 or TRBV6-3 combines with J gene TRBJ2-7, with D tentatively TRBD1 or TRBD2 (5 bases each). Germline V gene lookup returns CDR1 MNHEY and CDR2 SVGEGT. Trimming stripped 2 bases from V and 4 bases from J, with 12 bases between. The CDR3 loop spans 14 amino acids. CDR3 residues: CASSYGTAEYEQYF. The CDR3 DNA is TGTGCCAGCAGTTACGGGACGGCGGAATACGAGCAGTACTTC.

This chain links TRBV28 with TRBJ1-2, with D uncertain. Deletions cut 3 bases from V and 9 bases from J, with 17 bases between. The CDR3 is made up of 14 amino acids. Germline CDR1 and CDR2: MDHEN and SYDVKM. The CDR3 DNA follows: TGTGCCAGCAGTTTCGGCCACTCTATGGATAGCTACACCTTC. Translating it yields CASSFGHSMDSYTF.

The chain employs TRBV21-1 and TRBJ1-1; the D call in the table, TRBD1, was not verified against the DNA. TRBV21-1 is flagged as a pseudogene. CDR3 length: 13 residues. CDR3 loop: CASSKVGYTEAFF. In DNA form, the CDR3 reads TGTGCCAGCAGCAAAGTTGGCTACACTGAAGCTTTCTTT.

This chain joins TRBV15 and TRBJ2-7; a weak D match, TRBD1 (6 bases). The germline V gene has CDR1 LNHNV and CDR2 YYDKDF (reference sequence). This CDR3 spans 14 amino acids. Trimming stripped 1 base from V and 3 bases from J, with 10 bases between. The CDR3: CATSRGDIYYEQYF. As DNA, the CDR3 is TGTGCCACCAGCAGAGGGGACATCTACTACGAGCAGTACTTC.

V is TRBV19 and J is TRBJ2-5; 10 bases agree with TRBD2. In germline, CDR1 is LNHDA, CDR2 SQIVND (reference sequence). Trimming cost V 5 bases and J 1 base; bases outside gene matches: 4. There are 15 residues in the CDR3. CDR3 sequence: CASSSRTSGQETQYF. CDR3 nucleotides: TGTGCCAGTAGTTCCCGGACTAGCGGCCAAGAGACCCAGTACTTC.

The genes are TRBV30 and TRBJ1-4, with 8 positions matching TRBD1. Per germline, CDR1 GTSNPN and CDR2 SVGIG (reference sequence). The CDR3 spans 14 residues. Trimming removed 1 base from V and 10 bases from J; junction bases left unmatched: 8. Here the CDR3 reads CAWSDRGVGGKLFF. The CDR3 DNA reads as TGTGCCTGGAGTGACAGGGGGGTTGGCGGAAAACTGTTTTTT.

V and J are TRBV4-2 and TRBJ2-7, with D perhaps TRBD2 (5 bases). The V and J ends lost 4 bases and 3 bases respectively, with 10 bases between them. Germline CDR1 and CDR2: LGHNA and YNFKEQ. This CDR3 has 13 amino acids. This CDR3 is CASSRGLSYEQYF. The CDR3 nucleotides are TGTGCCAGCAGCCGCGGACTGAGCTACGAGCAGTACTTC.

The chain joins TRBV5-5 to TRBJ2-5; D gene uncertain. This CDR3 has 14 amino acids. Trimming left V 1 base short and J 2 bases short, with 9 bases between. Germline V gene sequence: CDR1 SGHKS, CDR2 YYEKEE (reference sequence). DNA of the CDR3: TGTGCCAGCAGCTTGTTCCGGGTTCAAGAGACCCAGTACTTC. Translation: CASSLFRVQETQYF. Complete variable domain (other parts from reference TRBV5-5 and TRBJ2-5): DAGVTQSPTHLIKTRGQQVTLRCSPISGHKSVSWYQQVLGQGPQFIFQYYEKEERGRGNFPDRFSARQFPNYSSELNVNALLLGDSALYLCASSLFRVQETQYFGPGTRLLVL.

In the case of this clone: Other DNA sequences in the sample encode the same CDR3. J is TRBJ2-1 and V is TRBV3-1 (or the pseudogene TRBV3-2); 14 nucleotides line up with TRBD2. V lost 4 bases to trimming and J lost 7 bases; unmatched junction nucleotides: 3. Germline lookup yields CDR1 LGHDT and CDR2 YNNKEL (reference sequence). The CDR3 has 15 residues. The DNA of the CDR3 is TGTGCCAGCAGCCGGGGACTAGCGGGAGTAAATGAGCAGTTCTTC. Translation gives CASSRGLAGVNEQFF.

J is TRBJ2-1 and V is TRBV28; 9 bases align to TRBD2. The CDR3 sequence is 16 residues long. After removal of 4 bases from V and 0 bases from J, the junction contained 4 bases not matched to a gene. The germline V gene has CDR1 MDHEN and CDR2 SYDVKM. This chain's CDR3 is CASSSRLAVSYNEQFF. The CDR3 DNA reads TGTGCCAGCAGTTCGCGACTAGCGGTCTCCTACAATGAGCAGTTCTTC.